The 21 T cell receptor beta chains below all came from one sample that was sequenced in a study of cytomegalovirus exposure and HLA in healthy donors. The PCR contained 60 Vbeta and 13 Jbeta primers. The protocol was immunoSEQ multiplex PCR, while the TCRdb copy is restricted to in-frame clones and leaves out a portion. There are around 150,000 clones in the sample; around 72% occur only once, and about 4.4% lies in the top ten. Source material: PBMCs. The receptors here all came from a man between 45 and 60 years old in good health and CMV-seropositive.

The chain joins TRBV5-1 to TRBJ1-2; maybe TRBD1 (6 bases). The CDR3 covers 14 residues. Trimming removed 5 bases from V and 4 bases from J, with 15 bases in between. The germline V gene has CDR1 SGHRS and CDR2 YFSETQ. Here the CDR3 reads CASRRRDTIYGYTF. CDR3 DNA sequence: TGCGCCAGCAGAAGAAGGGACACGATCTATGGCTACACCTTC.

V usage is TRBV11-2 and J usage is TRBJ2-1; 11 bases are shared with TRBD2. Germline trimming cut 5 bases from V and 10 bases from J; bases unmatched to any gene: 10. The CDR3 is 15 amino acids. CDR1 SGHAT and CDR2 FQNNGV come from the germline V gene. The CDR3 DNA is TGTGCCAGCAGCATGACTAGCGGGGCCCGAGGGGAGCAGTTCTTC. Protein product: CASSMTSGARGEQFF.

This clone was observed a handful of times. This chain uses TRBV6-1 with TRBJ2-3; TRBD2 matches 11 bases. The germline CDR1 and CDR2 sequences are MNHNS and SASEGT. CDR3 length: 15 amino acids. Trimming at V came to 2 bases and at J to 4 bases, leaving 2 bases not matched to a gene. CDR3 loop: CASSEIAGGSDTQYF. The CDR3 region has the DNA TGTGCCAGCAGTGAAATAGCGGGGGGGTCAGATACGCAGTATTTT.

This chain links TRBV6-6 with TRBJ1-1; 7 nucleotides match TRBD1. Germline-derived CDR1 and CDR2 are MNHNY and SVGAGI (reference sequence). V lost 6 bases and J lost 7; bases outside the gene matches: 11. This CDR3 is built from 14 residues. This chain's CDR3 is CASSRKGDRNEAFF. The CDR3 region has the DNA TGTGCCAGCAGCCGAAAGGGGGACAGAAATGAAGCTTTCTTT.

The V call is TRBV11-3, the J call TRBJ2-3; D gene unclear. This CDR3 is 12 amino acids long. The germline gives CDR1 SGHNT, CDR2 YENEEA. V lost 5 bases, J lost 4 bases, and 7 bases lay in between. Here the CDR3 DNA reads TGTGCCAGCAGCCGGGTTCCAGATACGCAGTATTTT. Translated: CASSRVPDTQYF.

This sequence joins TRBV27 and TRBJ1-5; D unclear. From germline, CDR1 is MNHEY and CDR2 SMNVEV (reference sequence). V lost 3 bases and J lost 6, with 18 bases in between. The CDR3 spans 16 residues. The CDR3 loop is CASSLSGPSSTQPQHF. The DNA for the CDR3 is TGTGCCAGCAGTTTGTCAGGCCCATCGTCAACTCAGCCCCAGCATTTT.

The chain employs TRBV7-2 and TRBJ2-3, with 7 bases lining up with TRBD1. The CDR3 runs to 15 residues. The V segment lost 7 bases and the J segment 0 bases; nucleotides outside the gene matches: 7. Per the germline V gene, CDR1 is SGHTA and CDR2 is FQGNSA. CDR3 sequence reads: CASTEDRTSTDTQYF. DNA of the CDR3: TGTGCCAGCACCGAGGACAGGACTAGCACAGATACGCAGTATTTT.

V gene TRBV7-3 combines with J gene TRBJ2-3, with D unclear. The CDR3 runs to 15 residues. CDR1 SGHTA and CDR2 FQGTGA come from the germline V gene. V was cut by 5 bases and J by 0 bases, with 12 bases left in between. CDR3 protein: CASSPRVGSTDTQYF. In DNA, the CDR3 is TGTGCCAGCAGCCCCCGGGTAGGCAGCACAGATACGCAGTATTTT.

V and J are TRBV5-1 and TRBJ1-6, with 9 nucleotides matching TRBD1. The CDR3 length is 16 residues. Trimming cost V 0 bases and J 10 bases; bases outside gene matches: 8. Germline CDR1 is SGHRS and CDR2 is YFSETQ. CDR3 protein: CASSLAVGTGSSPLHF. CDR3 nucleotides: TGCGCCAGCAGCTTGGCCGTAGGGACAGGGTCCTCACCCCTCCACTTT.

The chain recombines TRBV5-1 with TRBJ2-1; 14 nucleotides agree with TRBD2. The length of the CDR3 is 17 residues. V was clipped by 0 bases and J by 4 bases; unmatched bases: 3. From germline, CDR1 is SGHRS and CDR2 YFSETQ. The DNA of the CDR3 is TGCGCCAGCAGCTTGGCCGGGACTAGCGGGGGTTACAATGAGCAGTTCTTC. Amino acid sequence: CASSLAGTSGGYNEQFF.

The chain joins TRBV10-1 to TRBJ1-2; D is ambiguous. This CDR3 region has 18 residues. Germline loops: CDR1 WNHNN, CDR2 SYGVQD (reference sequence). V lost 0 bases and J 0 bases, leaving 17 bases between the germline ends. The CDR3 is CASSESRGSIVANYGYTF. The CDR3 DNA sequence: TGCGCCAGCAGTGAGTCTAGAGGCAGCATCGTAGCTAACTATGGCTACACCTTC.

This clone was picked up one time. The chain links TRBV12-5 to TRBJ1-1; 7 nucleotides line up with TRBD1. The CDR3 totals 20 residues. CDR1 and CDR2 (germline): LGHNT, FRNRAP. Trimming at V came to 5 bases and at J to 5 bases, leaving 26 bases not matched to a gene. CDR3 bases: TGTGCTAGTGGTCCCCACGACAGGGTCAAAACCCCCCCTCAACTAACTGAAGCTTTCTTT. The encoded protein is CASGPHDRVKTPPQLTEAFF.

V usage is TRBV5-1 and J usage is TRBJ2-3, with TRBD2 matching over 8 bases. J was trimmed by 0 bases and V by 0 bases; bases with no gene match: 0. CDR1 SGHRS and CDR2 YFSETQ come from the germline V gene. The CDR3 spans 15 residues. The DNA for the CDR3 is TGCGCCAGCAGCTTGGCTAGCGGGAGCACAGATACGCAGTATTTT. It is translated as CASSLASGSTDTQYF.

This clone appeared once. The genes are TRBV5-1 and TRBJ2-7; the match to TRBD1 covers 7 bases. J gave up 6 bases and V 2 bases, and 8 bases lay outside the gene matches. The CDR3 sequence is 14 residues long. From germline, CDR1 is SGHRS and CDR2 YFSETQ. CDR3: CASSLPTGSGEQYF. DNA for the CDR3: TGCGCCAGCAGCTTACCGACAGGGTCGGGCGAGCAGTACTTC.

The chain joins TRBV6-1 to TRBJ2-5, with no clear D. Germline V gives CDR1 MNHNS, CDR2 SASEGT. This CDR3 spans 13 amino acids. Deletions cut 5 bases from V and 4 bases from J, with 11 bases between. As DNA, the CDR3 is TGTGCCAGCAGTTTCGCGAGGCGAGAGACCCAGTACTTC. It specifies CASSFARRETQYF.

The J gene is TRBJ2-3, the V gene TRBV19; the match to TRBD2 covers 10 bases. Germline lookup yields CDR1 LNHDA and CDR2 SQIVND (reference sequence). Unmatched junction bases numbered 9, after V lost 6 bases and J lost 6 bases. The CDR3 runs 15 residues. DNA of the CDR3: TGTGCCAGTAGCGCTGTAGCGGGAGGTTCGGATACGCAGTATTTT. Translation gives CASSAVAGGSDTQYF.

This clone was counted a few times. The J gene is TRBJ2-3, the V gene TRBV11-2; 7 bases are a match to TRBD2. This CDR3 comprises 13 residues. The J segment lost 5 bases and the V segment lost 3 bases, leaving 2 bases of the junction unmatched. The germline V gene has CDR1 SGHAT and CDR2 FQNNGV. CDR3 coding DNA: TGTGCCAGCAGCTTCGGGGGGAGAGATACGCAGTATTTT. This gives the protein CASSFGGRDTQYF.

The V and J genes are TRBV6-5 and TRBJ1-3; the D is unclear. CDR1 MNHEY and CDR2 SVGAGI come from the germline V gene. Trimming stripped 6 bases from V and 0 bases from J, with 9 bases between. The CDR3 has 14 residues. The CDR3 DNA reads TGTGCCAGCAGGAGGACTGTCTCTGGAAACACCATATATTTT. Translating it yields CASRRTVSGNTIYF.

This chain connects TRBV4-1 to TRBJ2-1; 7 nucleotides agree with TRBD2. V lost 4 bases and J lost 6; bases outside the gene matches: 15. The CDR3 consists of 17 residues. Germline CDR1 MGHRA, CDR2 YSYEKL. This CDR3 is CASSPGLGGRGINEQFF. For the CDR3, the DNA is TGCGCCAGCAGCCCAGGGTTAGGAGGGCGGGGGATCAATGAGCAGTTCTTC.

The CDR3 sequence is CASSQGPGRSTDTQYF. CDR3 sequence (DNA): TGCGCCAGCAGCCAAGGACCAGGGCGAAGCACAGATACGCAGTATTTT. V is TRBV4-1 and J is TRBJ2-3, with TRBD1 as a possible D gene (5 bases). V lost 1 base to trimming and J lost 0 bases, with 11 bases between them. From germline, CDR1 is MGHRA and CDR2 YSYEKL. The CDR3 contains 16 residues.

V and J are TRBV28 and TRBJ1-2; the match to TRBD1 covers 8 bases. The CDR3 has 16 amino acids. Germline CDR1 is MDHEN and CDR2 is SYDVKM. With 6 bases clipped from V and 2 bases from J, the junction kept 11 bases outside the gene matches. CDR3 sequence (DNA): TGTGCCAGCAGACCTACCAGGGGGCGCGGAAACTATGGCTACACCTTC. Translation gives CASRPTRGRGNYGYTF.